This T cell receptor beta chain was obtained from a study of blood T cells in healthy people across ages. Alongside a J-beta primer mix, a sample-barcoded 5' primer served in a second PCR lasting roughly 7 to 11 cycles. The study obtained at least 3 million CDR3-containing paired-end reads from every sample. Using its own MiXCR run on the 5' RACE reads, TCRdb lists one record per CDR3 protein. This table has roughly 1.7 million distinct CDR3 sequences, about 31% appearing once. The study, taken as a whole, reports: Estimated diversity, derived from one million T cells, was regarded as an underestimate. A roughly linear fall in TCR beta diversity per million T cells was seen with increasing age.

This clonotype occurred many times. The antigen remains undetermined. Collection of around 9.3 milliliters of peripheral blood was performed for each donor. The germline V gene has CDR1 SGHRS and CDR2 YFSETQ. The CDR3 loop spans 16 amino acids. J was trimmed by 7 bases and V by 2 bases; bases with no gene match: 7. The sample taken for sequencing was blood. This clonotype was sampled from a woman between 25 and 40 years old in good health. The chain links TRBV5-1 to TRBJ1-6, with 9 bases lining up with TRBD1. The CDR3 is CASSLGRTGVNSPLHF. The CDR3 bases are TGCGCCAGCAGCTTAGGGAGGACAGGGGTGAATTCACCCCTCCACTTT.